The sequence of this T cell receptor (beta chain) was determined in a study of shared clonotypes between healthy human individuals. Study details: Aged 18 to 49, the donors were a couple of women and a few men. Study-wide findings and caveats: Naive subsets typically showed greater estimated richness than memory subsets.

Measured with immunoSEQ multiplex PCR; TCRdb has only the in-frame clones, and not every one. The sample carries more than 1 million clones, 75% to 85% recorded once. The ends were cut back, 4 bases at V and 1 base at J, with 14 bases in the middle. The CDR3 loop spans 15 amino acids. Per the germline V gene, CDR1 is LGHNA and CDR2 is YSLEER. As concerns this clone: Its antigen is not identified.

This TCR was sampled from a man aged 18 to 30 in good health. Some clones in this sample may be carry-over from other donors' samples. This sequence joins TRBV4-3 and TRBJ2-7, with no clear D. The sample was memory CD4+ T cells from PBMCs. Subset noted: CD45RA-negative fraction. The CDR3 coding sequence is TGCGCCAGCAGCCCGAGGAGCTCCTATTCCTACGAGCAGTACTTC. Its protein product is CASSPRSSYSYEQYF.